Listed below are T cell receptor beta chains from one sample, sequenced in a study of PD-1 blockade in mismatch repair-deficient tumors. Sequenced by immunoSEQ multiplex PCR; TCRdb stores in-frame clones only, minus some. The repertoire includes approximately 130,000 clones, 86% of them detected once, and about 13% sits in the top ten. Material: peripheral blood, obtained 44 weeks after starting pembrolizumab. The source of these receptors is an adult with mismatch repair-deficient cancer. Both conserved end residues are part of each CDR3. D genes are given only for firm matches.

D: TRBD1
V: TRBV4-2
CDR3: CASSQVLRQGSEETQYF

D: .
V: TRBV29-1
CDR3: CSVAGNTGSGETQYF

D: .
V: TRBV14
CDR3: CASSAGHLFNYGYTF

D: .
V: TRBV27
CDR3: CASSSTAYGYTF

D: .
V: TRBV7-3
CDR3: CASSLGRGGSYEQYF

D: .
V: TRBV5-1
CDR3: CASSPDSYGYTF

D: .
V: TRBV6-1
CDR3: CATNSRGLGTDTQYF

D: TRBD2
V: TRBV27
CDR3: CASSVAGVADTQYF

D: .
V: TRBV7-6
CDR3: CASSLVGYEQYF

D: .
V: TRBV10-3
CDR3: CAISQSTDTQYF

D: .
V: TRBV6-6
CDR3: CASTHGGVQYF

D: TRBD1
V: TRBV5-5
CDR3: CASSVGQGGSGANVLTF

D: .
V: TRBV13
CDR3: CASSPPGVPYEQYF

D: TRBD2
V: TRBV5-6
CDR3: CASSLLFSGRHTYNEQFF

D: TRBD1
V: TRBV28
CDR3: CASRRDRGTQYF

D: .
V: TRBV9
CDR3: CASSVGPPDTQYF

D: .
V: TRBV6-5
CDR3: CASSSSGRIVTGELFF

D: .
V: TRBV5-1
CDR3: CASSLVGGPTYEQYF

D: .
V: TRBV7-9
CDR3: CASSLIKRSTDTQYF

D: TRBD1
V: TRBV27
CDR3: CASVTGGYEQYF

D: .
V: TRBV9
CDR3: CASSERGHNF

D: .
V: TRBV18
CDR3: CASSPRDTFYEQYF

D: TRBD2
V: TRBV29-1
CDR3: CSVQGLAGKHEQYF

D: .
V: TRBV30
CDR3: CAWSPSRSSRPYYGYTF

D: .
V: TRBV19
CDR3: CASSPPRALNQPQHF

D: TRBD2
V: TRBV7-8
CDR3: CASSRELAVYEQYF

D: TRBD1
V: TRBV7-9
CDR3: CASSFGTAYEQYF

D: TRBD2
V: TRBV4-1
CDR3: CASSQVSSSGRPIEQYF

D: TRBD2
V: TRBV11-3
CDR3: CASSLVGRAGETQYF

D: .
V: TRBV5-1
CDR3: CASSWGPMNTEAFF

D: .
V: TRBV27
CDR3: CASSLSGLSLHEQFF